A selection of T cell receptor beta chains follows, all from one sample in a study of beta chain features in type 1 diabetes. Sequencing used immunoSEQ multiplex PCR; TCRdb keeps in-frame clones, though not all of them. The repertoire includes more than 130,000 clones, roughly 7.2% of them detected once, and approximately 1.5% sits in the top ten. Sequenced sample: central memory CD4+ T cells from blood. The receptors were gathered from a woman in her twenties or thirties in good health. Each CDR3 is given with its conserved first and last residue. A D gene is named only where the DNA matches it firmly. Expanded clones get a size class; other rows say once, few or many, or leave the size out.

V gene,D gene,clone size,J gene,CDR3 DNA,CDR3 protein
TRBV19,TRBD2,few,TRBJ2-1,TGTGCCAGTAGTATAGGGAAGGCGGGACTAGCGGGAGAGCAGTTCTTC,CASSIGKAGLAGEQFF
TRBV14,-,few,TRBJ2-5,TGTGCCAGCAGCCAGGTCGGGACTCCCGTCCAAGAGACCCAGTACTTC,CASSQVGTPVQETQYF
TRBV7-3,-,-,TRBJ1-1,TGTGCCAGCAGCTTAACCCCGGGGAACACTGAAGCTTTCTTT,CASSLTPGNTEAFF
TRBV18,TRBD2,-,TRBJ2-1,TGTGCCAGCTCACGATCACTAGCGGGAGGAAGAAACAATGAGCAGTTCTTC,CASSRSLAGGRNNEQFF
TRBV5-5,TRBD1,few,TRBJ1-1,TGTGCCAGCAGCTTATACGCCGGGACAGGTAACACTGAAGCTTTCTTT,CASSLYAGTGNTEAFF
TRBV18,TRBD2,-,TRBJ2-1,TGTGCCAGCTCACCGCCTAGCGGGAAATACAATGAGCAGTTCTTC,CASSPPSGKYNEQFF
TRBV7-3,TRBD2,few,TRBJ2-3,TGTGCCAGCAGCTTAAAGGCTAGCGGGATTAACACAGATACGCAGTATTTT,CASSLKASGINTDTQYF
TRBV7-2,TRBD1,-,TRBJ2-7,TGTGCCAGCAGCCCAAGGGGACAGTTCGTCGAGCAGTACTTC,CASSPRGQFVEQYF
TRBV7-2,-,-,TRBJ2-7,TGTGCCAGCAGCTTGAGCGGCAGGGGATATAGCTACGAGCAGTACTTC,CASSLSGRGYSYEQYF
TRBV5-6,-,-,TRBJ2-7,TGTGCCAGCAGCGTTGTCGGGGTTGAGTCCGAGCAGTACTTC,CASSVVGVESEQYF
TRBV14,TRBD1,many,TRBJ2-5,TGTGCCAGCAGCCAGAGAGGGACAGGGGGCGAGACCCAGTACTTC,CASSQRGTGGETQYF
TRBV30,TRBD2,-,TRBJ2-1,TGTGCCTGGAGTGAGGCGGGAGGGGTTAATGAGCAGTTCTTC,CAWSEAGGVNEQFF
TRBV5-1,TRBD1,-,TRBJ1-2,TGCGCCAGCAGCTTGGAACCAGGGGGCATTAGGAACTATGGCTACACCTTC,CASSLEPGGIRNYGYTF
TRBV7-7,-,-,TRBJ2-2,TGTGCTAGCAGCTTAGGGGAGAATACCGGGGAGCTGTTTTTT,CASSLGENTGELFF
TRBV19,TRBD1,-,TRBJ2-1,TGTGCCAGTAGTATAGATTTCACAGGGGGGTACAATGAGCAGTTCTTC,CASSIDFTGGYNEQFF
TRBV7-9,-,few,TRBJ2-5,TGTGCCAGCAGCTTAGCCGGGGTAGAGACCCAGTACTTC,CASSLAGVETQYF
TRBV28,-,few,TRBJ2-7,TGTGCCAGCAGTTCCCCCGGGGCAGGGGGGTACTACGAGCAGTACTTC,CASSSPGAGGYYEQYF
TRBV5-5,-,many,TRBJ2-3,TGTGCCAGCAGCTTGGCAGGGGTGACCTACCTTGGATTT,CASSLAGVTYLGF
TRBV29-1,TRBD2,-,TRBJ2-3,TGCAGCGTGGTACCGGGACTAGCGGGAGTAAGGGGCACAGATACGCAGTATTTT,CSVVPGLAGVRGTDTQYF
TRBV28,-,-,TRBJ2-7,TGTGCCAGCAGTTCGCAGCCCTTGGGGGGCGAGCAGTACTTC,CASSSQPLGGEQYF
TRBV7-3,TRBD2,-,TRBJ2-3,TGTGCCAGCAGCGGGGGGACTAGCGGGAGAAACCGGGCAGATACGCAGTATTTT,CASSGGTSGRNRADTQYF
TRBV11-2,TRBD2,-,TRBJ2-1,TGTGCCAGCAGCTACACTAGCGGGAGGACAAGCTCCTACAATGAGCAGTTCTTC,CASSYTSGRTSSYNEQFF
TRBV28,-,-,TRBJ1-6,TGTGCCAGCAGCCTACAGGGACCTAATAATTCACCCCTCCACTTT,CASSLQGPNNSPLHF
TRBV5-4,TRBD1,-,TRBJ2-4,TGTGCCAGCAGCCAAGATAGGGGACAGGGCGGCCTAAACATTCAGTACTTC,CASSQDRGQGGLNIQYF
TRBV11-2,TRBD1,-,TRBJ1-1,TGTGCCAGCAGCTTAGGCAGGGGGAGTTCTAGGGCTTTCTTT,CASSLGRGSSRAFF
TRBV16,TRBD1,-,TRBJ2-5,TGTGCCAGCAGCCGACAAGGACAGGGGCTGGAGACCCAGTACTTC,CASSRQGQGLETQYF
TRBV4-3,TRBD2,-,TRBJ2-1,TGCGCCAGCAGCCAAGATGTACTAGCGGGAGTCGAGCAGTTCTTC,CASSQDVLAGVEQFF
TRBV9,-,few,TRBJ2-7,TGTGCCAGCAGCGCCCTGACTGGGTTCGGAAACGAGCAGTACTTC,CASSALTGFGNEQYF
TRBV9,TRBD2,few,TRBJ2-2,TGTGCCAGCAGCGTAGGCCTAGCGGGAGCCGGCACCGGGGAGCTGTTTTTT,CASSVGLAGAGTGELFF
TRBV9,-,-,TRBJ2-1,TGTGCCAGCAGCGTAGGGCCCCTCAATGAGCAGTTCTTC,CASSVGPLNEQFF
TRBV6-5,-,-,TRBJ1-4,TGTGCCAGCAGTTACCGACCTCAGGCATATGAAAAACTGTTTTTT,CASSYRPQAYEKLFF
TRBV5-6,-,few,TRBJ2-7,TGTGCCAGCAGCTTCCAAGCGGTCGGTCCCTACGAGCAGTACTTC,CASSFQAVGPYEQYF
TRBV11-2,-,few,TRBJ2-7,TGTGCCAGCAGCTCCTCCTGGCGGGGGCGAACCTACGAGCAGTACTTC,CASSSSWRGRTYEQYF
TRBV5-4,TRBD1,-,TRBJ2-2,TGTGCCAGCAGCCCAGGACGAAGGGCTGGGACAGGGGGGAACACCGGGGAGCTGTTTTTT,CASSPGRRAGTGGNTGELFF
TRBV9,TRBD2,-,TRBJ2-3,TGTGCCAGCAGCGTAAGGCTAGCGGGAGCAGATACGCAGTATTTT,CASSVRLAGADTQYF
TRBV15,TRBD2,few,TRBJ2-2,TGTGCCACCAGCGGATCGGGACTAGCGGGAGGGGCGAACACCGGGGAGCTGTTTTTT,CATSGSGLAGGANTGELFF
TRBV7-8,-,-,TRBJ2-5,TGTGCCAGCAGCGCCCGACAGGGGAGGGAAGAGACCCAGTACTTC,CASSARQGREETQYF
TRBV28,-,few,TRBJ1-1,TGTGCCAGCAGTTATGGGGGGGCGAACACTGAAGCTTTCTTT,CASSYGGANTEAFF
TRBV7-6,TRBD1,few,TRBJ2-1,TGTGCCAGCAGCTCTGGGACAGCCTCCTACAATGAGCAGTTCTTC,CASSSGTASYNEQFF
TRBV7-2,-,many,TRBJ2-2,TGTGCCAGCAGCTTCGTTACCGGGGAGCTGTTTTTT,CASSFVTGELFF
TRBV6-6,-,-,TRBJ1-2,TGTGCCAGCAGGCAGGGGAATAACTATGGCTACACCTTC,CASRQGNNYGYTF
TRBV27,-,-,TRBJ1-3,TGTGCCAGCAGCCGGGGGGGGTCTGGAAACACCATATATTTT,CASSRGGSGNTIYF
TRBV5-1,-,few,TRBJ2-2,TGCGCCAGCAGCTTGGGAGCGGGGAACACCGGGGAGCTGTTTTTT,CASSLGAGNTGELFF
TRBV7-2,-,many,TRBJ2-1,TGTGCCAGCAGCGGGCGAACTGATGAGCAGTTCTTC,CASSGRTDEQFF
TRBV6-5,-,few,TRBJ1-2,TGTGCCAGCAGTCCCGGGACTAACTATGGCTACACCTTC,CASSPGTNYGYTF
TRBV5-1,TRBD2,-,TRBJ2-3,TGCGCCAGCAGCTTGGGAGCTAGCGGGGACACAGATACGCAGTATTTT,CASSLGASGDTDTQYF
TRBV28,-,-,TRBJ1-5,TGTGCCAGCAATACTACAGGGAGACAGCCCCAGCATTTT,CASNTTGRQPQHF
TRBV28,TRBD1,-,TRBJ1-1,TGTGCCAGCAGTCCACACACAGGGGATGTGACTGAAGCTTTCTTT,CASSPHTGDVTEAFF
TRBV18,-,many,TRBJ2-3,TGTGCCAGTCTACTAGCACGTAGCACAGATACGCAGTATTTT,CASLLARSTDTQYF
TRBV4-2,-,-,TRBJ2-3,TGTGCCAGCAGCCAAGAGGGGCGTACGCAGTATTTT,CASSQEGRTQYF
TRBV30,-,few,TRBJ1-2,TGTGCCAGGGGAGGCCTTGAGGGTGGCTACACCTTC,CARGGLEGGYTF
TRBV6-1,-,few,TRBJ1-5,TGTGCCAGCAGTGCCCCCGGGGCCGGGGGGTACAATCAGCCCCAGCATTTT,CASSAPGAGGYNQPQHF
TRBV19,TRBD2,few,TRBJ2-5,TGTGCCAGTAGTCTACGAGCGGGAGTGGGGGAAGAGACCCAGTACTTC,CASSLRAGVGEETQYF
TRBV6-6,TRBD1,-,TRBJ2-1,TGTGCCAGCTCGGGACAGTGGAATGAGCAGTTCTTC,CASSGQWNEQFF